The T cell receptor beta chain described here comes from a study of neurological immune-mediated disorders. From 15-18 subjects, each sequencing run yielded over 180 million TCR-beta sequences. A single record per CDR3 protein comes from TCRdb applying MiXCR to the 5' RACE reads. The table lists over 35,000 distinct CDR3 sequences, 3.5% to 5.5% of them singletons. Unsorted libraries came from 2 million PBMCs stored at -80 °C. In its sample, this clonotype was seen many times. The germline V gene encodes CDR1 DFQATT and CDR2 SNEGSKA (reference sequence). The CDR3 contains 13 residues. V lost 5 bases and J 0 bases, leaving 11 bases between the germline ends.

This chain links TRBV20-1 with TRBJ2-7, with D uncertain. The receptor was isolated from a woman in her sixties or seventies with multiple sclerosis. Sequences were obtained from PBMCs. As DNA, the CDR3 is TGCAGTGCTTGGCCCCTACGCTCCTACGAGCAGTACGTC. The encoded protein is CSAWPLRSYEQYV.